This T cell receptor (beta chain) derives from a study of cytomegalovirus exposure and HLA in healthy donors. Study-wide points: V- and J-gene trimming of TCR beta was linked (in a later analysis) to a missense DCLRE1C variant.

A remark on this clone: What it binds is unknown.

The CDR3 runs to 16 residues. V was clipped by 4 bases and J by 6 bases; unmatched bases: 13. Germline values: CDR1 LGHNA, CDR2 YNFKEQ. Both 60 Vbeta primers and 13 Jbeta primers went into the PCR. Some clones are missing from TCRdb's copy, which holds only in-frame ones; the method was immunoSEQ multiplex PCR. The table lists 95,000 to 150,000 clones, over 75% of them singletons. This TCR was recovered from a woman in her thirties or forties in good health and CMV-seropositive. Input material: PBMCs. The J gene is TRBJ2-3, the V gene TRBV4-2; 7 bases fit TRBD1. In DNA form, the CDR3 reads TGTGCCAGCAGCCTATCAGGACAGGTAGGCGAGGATACGCAGTATTTT. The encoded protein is CASSLSGQVGEDTQYF.